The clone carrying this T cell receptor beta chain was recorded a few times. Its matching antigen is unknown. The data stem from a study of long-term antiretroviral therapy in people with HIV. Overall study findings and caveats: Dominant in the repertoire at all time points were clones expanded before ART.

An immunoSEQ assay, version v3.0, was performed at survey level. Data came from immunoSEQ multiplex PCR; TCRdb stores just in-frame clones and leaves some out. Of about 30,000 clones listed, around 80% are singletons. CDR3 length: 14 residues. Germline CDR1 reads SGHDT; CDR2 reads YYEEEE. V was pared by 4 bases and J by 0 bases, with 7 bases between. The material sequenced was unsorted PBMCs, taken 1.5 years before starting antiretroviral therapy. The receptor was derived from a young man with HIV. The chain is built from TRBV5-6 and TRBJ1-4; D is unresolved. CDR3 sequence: CASSQIATNEKLFF. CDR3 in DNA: TGTGCCAGCAGCCAGATTGCAACTAATGAAAAACTGTTTTTT.